This TCR beta chain is drawn from a study of T cells expressing NK-cell markers. At the level of the study: Just one sequenced donor of eight was HCMV-seronegative, while seven were seropositive.

cDNA encoding TCR beta was synthesized via 5'RACE template switching incorporating UMIs. Reanalyzing the 5' RACE reads, TCRdb keeps one entry per CDR3 protein, without DNA. Recorded for this sample: some 410,000 distinct CDR3 sequences. Germline V gene lookup returns CDR1 MNHEY and CDR2 SVGEGT. The CDR3 length is 15 residues. Study-wide findings and caveats: In a group of five to seven donors, dominant NKG2C+ clonotypes represented 1.0-7.0% of CD8+ T cells.

With respect to this clonotype: Antigen specificity is unknown.

The chain links TRBV6-2 or TRBV6-3 to TRBJ2-2; TCRdb outputs TRBD1, but without DNA this stays unchecked. The receptor was isolated from a woman aged 18-70 years in good health. The sequencing input was blood T cells: a sorted CD56 or NKG2C T cell subset, CD4+ or CD8+ T cells, or bulk PBMC T cells (not recorded which). CDR3 residues: CASQQFREHTGELFF.